This passage covers 5 T cell receptor beta chains from one sample sequenced in a study of cytomegalovirus exposure and HLA in healthy donors. The protocol was immunoSEQ multiplex PCR, while the TCRdb copy is restricted to in-frame clones and leaves out a portion. The sample carries some 270,000 clones, 86% recorded once. Sequenced input: PBMCs. The origin of the receptors is a woman aged 18 to 35 in good health and CMV-seronegative.

The V call is TRBV25-1, the J call TRBJ2-7; weak D call: TRBD2 (5 bases). From germline, CDR1 is MGHDK and CDR2 SYGVNS. V was shortened by 3 bases and J by 3 bases, with 15 bases between the two germline ends. The CDR3 length is 15 residues. Here the CDR3 DNA reads TGTGCCAGCAGTGACGGGCGGCAGAGGGACTACGAGCAGTACTTC. Amino acids: CASSDGRQRDYEQYF.

This chain connects TRBV25-1 to TRBJ2-3; D may be TRBD1 (6 bases). This CDR3 contains 16 residues. Looked up from germline, CDR1 is MGHDK and CDR2 is SYGVNS. V lost 0 bases, J lost 4 bases, and 14 bases lay in between. CDR3 loop: CASSEYLQGVPDTQYF. CDR3 nucleotides: TGTGCCAGCAGTGAATACCTACAGGGTGTGCCAGATACGCAGTATTTT.

Only a few counts were recorded for this clone. The CDR3 DNA is TGTGCCAGCAGTATGTTAGGACAGGGGCCCCAGAGCTCCTACGAGCAGTACTTC. Protein: CASSMLGQGPQSSYEQYF. V and J are TRBV2 and TRBJ2-7, with 9 bases identical to TRBD1. V trimming: 5 bases; J trimming: 0 bases; junction bases outside the gene matches: 14. CDR1 is SNHLY and CDR2 is FYNNEI in the germline V gene. The CDR3 length is 18 residues.

The J gene is TRBJ2-1, the V gene TRBV19, with D tentatively TRBD1 (6 bases). The CDR3 is made up of 18 amino acids. Germline V lookup: CDR1 LNHDA, CDR2 SQIVND (reference sequence). Trimming took off 4 bases at V and 0 bases at J, with 19 bases between the two ends. The chain's CDR3 is CASSKETGARSSYNEQFF. The DNA for the CDR3 is TGTGCCAGTAGTAAGGAGACAGGTGCTCGTAGCTCCTACAATGAGCAGTTCTTC. Based on the CDR3 plus reference TRBV19 and TRBJ2-1, the full variable domain is DGGITQSPKYLFRKEGQNVTLSCEQNLNHDAMYWYRQDPGQGLRLIYYSQIVNDFQKGDIAEGYSVSREKKESFPLTVTSAQKNPTAFYLCASSKETGARSSYNEQFFGPGTRLTVL.

The chain recombines TRBV25-1 with TRBJ2-3, with D tentatively TRBD2 (7 bases). The CDR3 has 15 amino acids. V lost 1 base to trimming and J lost 4 bases, with 12 bases between them. Germline lookup yields CDR1 MGHDK and CDR2 SYGVNS. The CDR3 loop reads CASSEWGGAADTQYF. In DNA form, the CDR3 reads TGTGCCAGCAGTGAATGGGGGGGGGCGGCAGATACGCAGTATTTT.